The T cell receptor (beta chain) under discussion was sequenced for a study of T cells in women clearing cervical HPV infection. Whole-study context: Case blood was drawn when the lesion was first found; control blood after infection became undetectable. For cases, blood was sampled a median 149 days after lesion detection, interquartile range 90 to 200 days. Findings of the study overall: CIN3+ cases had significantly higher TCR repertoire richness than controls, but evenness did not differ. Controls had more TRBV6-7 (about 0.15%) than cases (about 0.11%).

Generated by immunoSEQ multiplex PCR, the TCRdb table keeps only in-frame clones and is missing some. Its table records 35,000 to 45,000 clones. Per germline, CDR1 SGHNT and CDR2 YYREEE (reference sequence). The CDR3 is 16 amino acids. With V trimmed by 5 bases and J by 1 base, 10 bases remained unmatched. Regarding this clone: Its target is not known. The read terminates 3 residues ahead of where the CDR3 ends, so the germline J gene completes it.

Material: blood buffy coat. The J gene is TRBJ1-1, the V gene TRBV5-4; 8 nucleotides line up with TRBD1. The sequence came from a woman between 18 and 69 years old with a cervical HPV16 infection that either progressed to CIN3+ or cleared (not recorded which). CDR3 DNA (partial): TGTGCCAGCAGTTCCCGACAGGGGCTGGGGAACACTGAA. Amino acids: CASSSRQGLGNTE. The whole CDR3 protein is CASSSRQGLGNTEAFF.